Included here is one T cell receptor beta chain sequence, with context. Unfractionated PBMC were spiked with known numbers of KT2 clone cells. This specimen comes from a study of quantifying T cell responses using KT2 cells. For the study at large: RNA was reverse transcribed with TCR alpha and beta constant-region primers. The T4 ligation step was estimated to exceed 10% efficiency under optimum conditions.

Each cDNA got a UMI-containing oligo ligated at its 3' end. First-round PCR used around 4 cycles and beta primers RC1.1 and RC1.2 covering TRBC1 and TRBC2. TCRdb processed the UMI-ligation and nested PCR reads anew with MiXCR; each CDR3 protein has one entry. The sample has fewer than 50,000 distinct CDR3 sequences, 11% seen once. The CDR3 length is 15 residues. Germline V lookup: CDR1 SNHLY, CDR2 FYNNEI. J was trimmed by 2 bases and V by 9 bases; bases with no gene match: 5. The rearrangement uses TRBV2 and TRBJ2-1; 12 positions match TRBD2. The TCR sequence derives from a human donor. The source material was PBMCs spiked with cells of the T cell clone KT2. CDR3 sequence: CARGSSGGAYNEQFF. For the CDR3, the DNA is TGTGCCAGGGGATCTAGCGGGGGGGCCTACAATGAGCAGTTCTTC.